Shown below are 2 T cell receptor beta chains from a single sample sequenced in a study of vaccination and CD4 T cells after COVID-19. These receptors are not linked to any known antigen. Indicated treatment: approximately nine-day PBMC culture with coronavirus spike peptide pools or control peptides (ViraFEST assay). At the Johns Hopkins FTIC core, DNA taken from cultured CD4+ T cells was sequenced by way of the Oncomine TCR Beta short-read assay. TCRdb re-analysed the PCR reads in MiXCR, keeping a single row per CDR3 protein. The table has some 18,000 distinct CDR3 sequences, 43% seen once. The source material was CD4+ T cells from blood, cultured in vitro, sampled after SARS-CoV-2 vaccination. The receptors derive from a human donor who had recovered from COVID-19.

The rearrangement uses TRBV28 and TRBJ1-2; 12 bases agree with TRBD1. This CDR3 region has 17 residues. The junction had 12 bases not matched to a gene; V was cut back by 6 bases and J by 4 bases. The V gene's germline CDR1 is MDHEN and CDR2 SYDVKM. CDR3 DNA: TGTGCCAGCAGGACAGGCTTCGGGACAGGGGGCGGCTATGGCTACACCTTC. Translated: CASRTGFGTGGGYGYTF.

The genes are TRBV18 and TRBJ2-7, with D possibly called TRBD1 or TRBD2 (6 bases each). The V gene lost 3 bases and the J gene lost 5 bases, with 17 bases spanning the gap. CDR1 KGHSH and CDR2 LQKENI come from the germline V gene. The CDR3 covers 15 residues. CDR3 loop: CASSPPGALSDEQYF. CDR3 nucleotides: TGTGCCAGCTCACCGCCGGGGGCGCTAAGTGACGAGCAGTACTTC. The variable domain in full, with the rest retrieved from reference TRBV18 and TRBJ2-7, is NAGVMQNPRHLVRRRGQEARLRCSPMKGHSHVYWYRQLPEEGLKFMVYLQKENIIDESGMPKERFSAEFPKEGPSILRIQQVVRGDSAAYFCASSPPGALSDEQYFGPGTRLTVT.